A selection of T cell receptor beta chains follows, all from one sample in a study of cytomegalovirus exposure and HLA in healthy donors. Measured with immunoSEQ multiplex PCR; TCRdb has only the in-frame clones, and not every one. The sample table includes 150,000 or so clones. Sequenced material: PBMCs. These receptors came from a woman aged 40-49 years in good health and CMV-seropositive. CDR3s include the opening cysteine and the closing phenylalanine or tryptophan. A D gene is named only where the DNA matches it firmly.

CDR3 length	V gene	D gene	J gene	CDR3 DNA	CDR3 protein
18	TRBV2	TRBD1	TRBJ2-6	TGTGCCAGCAGTGAATGGGGGACAGGGGGCGGTGGGGCCAACGTCCTGACTTTC	CASSEWGTGGGGANVLTF
16	TRBV28	.	TRBJ1-2	TGTGCCGGAACACAAGGCGACAGGCCCCTTTTCTATGGCTACACCTTC	CAGTQGDRPLFYGYTF
14	TRBV7-9	.	TRBJ2-3	TGTGCCAGCAGCTTAGAAGGTCGAGGGAATACGCAGTATTTT	CASSLEGRGNTQYF
15	TRBV7-2	TRBD1	TRBJ1-5	TGTGCCAGCAGCCGGGACAGGGTACTTCGTCAGCCCCAGCATTTT	CASSRDRVLRQPQHF
13	TRBV25-1	.	TRBJ2-1	TGTGCCAGCAGCTATAGCGCAAACAATGAGCAGTTCTTC	CASSYSANNEQFF
19	TRBV13	TRBD2	TRBJ2-7	TGTGCCAGCAGCAACAGAAAGGGGACTAGCGCCCTGAGCTCCTACGAGCAGTACTTC	CASSNRKGTSALSSYEQYF
15	TRBV5-8	.	TRBJ1-1	TGTGCCAGCAGCAGGGGCGTGATTATGAACACTGAAGCTTTCTTT	CASSRGVIMNTEAFF
15	TRBV7-9	.	TRBJ2-2	TGTGCCAGCAGCTTAGTTCGGGGAAACACCGGGGAGCTGTTTTTT	CASSLVRGNTGELFF
13	TRBV15	.	TRBJ2-1	TGTGCCACCAGCAGCGCGGGACGGAGTGAGCAGTTCTTC	CATSSAGRSEQFF
13	TRBV11-2	TRBD1	TRBJ2-3	TGTGCCAGCTTAGACAGGGGAACAGATACGCAGTATTTT	CASLDRGTDTQYF
13	TRBV30	.	TRBJ1-5	TGTGCCTGGGCGAGGTCTGAGAATCAGCCCCAGCATTTT	CAWARSENQPQHF
14	TRBV6-4	TRBD2	TRBJ2-1	TGTGCCAGCCTCAAAGGACTAGCCGACAATGAGCAGTTCTTC	CASLKGLADNEQFF
15	TRBV19	TRBD1	TRBJ1-1	TGTGCCAGTAGTGGTAGGACAGGGGTGAACACTGAAGCTTTCTTT	CASSGRTGVNTEAFF
15	TRBV9	TRBD1	TRBJ1-2	TGTGCCAGCAGCGCAGAGACAGGGGGACACTATGGCTACACCTTC	CASSAETGGHYGYTF
16	TRBV5-4	TRBD2	TRBJ2-3	TGTGCCAGCAGAATCCGACTAGCGGGAGTGAAAGATACGCAGTATTTT	CASRIRLAGVKDTQYF
17	TRBV28	TRBD1	TRBJ1-2	TGTGCCAGCAGTCCCGGGACAGCCCAATATCCTAACTATGGCTACACCTTC	CASSPGTAQYPNYGYTF
14	TRBV10-3	.	TRBJ2-5	TGTGCCATCAGTACAGCTGGTGGTCCAGAGACCCAGTACTTC	CAISTAGGPETQYF
16	TRBV5-1	.	TRBJ2-4	TGCGCCAGCAGCTTGGTGACGGGGAGCCGGGGAAACATTCAGTACTTC	CASSLVTGSRGNIQYF
12	TRBV14	.	TRBJ2-7	TGTGCCAGCAGCCCATCCAACTACGAGCAGTACTTC	CASSPSNYEQYF
14	TRBV5-6	.	TRBJ1-6	TGTGCCAGCAGCTTGGACAGGGATCGGTCACCCCTCCACTTT	CASSLDRDRSPLHF
17	TRBV5-1	TRBD2	TRBJ2-1	TGCGCCAGCAGGTCGGGACTAGCGACCCTGGGGCACAATGAGCAGTTCTTC	CASRSGLATLGHNEQFF
16	TRBV5-1	TRBD2	TRBJ2-7	TGCGCCAGCAGCTTGGTGGGCGGCGGGAGTCCCTACGAGCAGTACTTC	CASSLVGGGSPYEQYF
13	TRBV5-1	TRBD1	TRBJ2-7	TGCGCCAGCAGCTTAAACAGGGGCCACGAGCAGTACTTC	CASSLNRGHEQYF
15	TRBV28	.	TRBJ1-1	TGTGCCAGCAGTTTAGACGAACAGGGTGGCACTGAGGCTTTCTTT	CASSLDEQGGTEAFF
14	TRBV5-4	.	TRBJ2-3	TGTGCCAGCAGCAGGGAGGACCGGGCAGATACGCAGTATTTT	CASSREDRADTQYF
11	TRBV7-8	.	TRBJ2-7	TGTGCCAGCAGCCGTAGTGGCGAGCAGTACTTC	CASSRSGEQYF
17	TRBV27	.	TRBJ1-2	TGTGCCAGCAGTCCCCTGGGTGGCAGGTTTTTCGGGGATGGCTACACCTTC	CASSPLGGRFFGDGYTF
14	TRBV2	.	TRBJ2-7	TGTGCCAGCAGTGCTGGATCCCCTGGGAGGGAGCAGTACTTC	CASSAGSPGREQYF
19	TRBV5-1	.	TRBJ2-2	TGCGCCAGCAGCTTGGCCTGGGAAAAGAGCAGGGCGGGATCCGGGGAGCTGTTTTTT	CASSLAWEKSRAGSGELFF
14	TRBV6-6	TRBD1	TRBJ2-7	TGTGCCAGCAGGGACAGGGGCGAAACGGACGAGCAGTACTTC	CASRDRGETDEQYF
15	TRBV11-3	TRBD2	TRBJ2-1	TGTGCCAGCAGCTTAGTATCGGGAGGGGATAGTGAGCAGTTCTTC	CASSLVSGGDSEQFF
14	TRBV19	TRBD1	TRBJ1-5	TGTGCCAGTAGTTCCGGACAGGGGATCCAGCCCCAGCATTTT	CASSSGQGIQPQHF
17	TRBV1	.	TRBJ2-1	TGCACCAGCAGCCAAGTTCCCGGGACTAGCTCAATTCTTGAGCAGTTCTTC	CTSSQVPGTSSILEQFF
16	TRBV6-4	TRBD2	TRBJ2-3	TGTGCCAGCAGTGACTCGAAAGCGGGAGGGCCAGATACGCAGTATTTT	CASSDSKAGGPDTQYF
14	TRBV6-5	.	TRBJ1-1	TGTGCCAGCAGTCCCCCCGGAGGGCGGACTGAAGCTTTCTTT	CASSPPGGRTEAFF
14	TRBV6-5	.	TRBJ2-7	TGTGCCAGCAGCCCAGCCAGGGGAGACTACGAGCAGTACTTC	CASSPARGDYEQYF
16	TRBV7-2	TRBD2	TRBJ2-2	TGTGCCAGCAGCTTAGCGGCCCCGGGGGGCACCGGGGAGCTGTTTTTT	CASSLAAPGGTGELFF
18	TRBV4-3	TRBD2	TRBJ2-1	TGCGCCAGCAGCCAAGAGTCGACCGCGGGAGAATTTTATGATGAGCAGTTCTTC	CASSQESTAGEFYDEQFF
16	TRBV5-1	TRBD2	TRBJ2-7	TGCGCCAGCAGCTTGAGAGGCGGGAGGGGGGTCTACGAGCAGTACTTC	CASSLRGGRGVYEQYF